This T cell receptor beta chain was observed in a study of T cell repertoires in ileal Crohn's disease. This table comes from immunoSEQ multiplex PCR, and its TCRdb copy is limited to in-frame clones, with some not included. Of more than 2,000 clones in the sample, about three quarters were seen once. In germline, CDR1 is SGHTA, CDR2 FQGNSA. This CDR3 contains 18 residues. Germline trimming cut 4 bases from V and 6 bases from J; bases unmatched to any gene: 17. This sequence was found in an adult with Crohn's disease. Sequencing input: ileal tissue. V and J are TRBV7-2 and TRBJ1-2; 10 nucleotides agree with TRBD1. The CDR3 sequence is CASSSDRGRLFVDNGYTF. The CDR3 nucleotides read TGTGCCAGCAGCTCCGACAGGGGGCGGCTTTTCGTCGACAATGGCTACACCTTC. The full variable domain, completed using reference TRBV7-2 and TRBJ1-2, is GAGVSQSPSNKVTEKGKDVELRCDPISGHTALYWYRQSLGQGLEFLIYFQGNSAPDKSGLPSDRFSAERTGGSVSTLTIQRTQQEDSAVYLCASSSDRGRLFVDNGYTFGSGTRLTVV.